Sequencing of this TCR beta chain was carried out in a study of blood T cell repertoires in COVID-19. Study-level background: Specimens from acute and convalescent COVID-19 originated in the United States, Italy and Spain.

The CDR3 contains 14 residues. After removal of 3 bases from V and 3 bases from J, the junction contained 3 bases not matched to a gene. CDR1 and CDR2 (germline): SGHNT, YYREEE (reference sequence). The data were produced by immunoSEQ multiplex PCR, yet TCRdb's version contains in-frame clones alone and is incomplete. The repertoire holds around 32,000 clones, roughly 91% seen once, with roughly 1% in the top ten. Sequenced material: peripheral blood. The sequence was obtained from a man aged 65 to 79 with active or convalescent COVID-19. This chain uses TRBV5-4 with TRBJ1-1, with TRBD1 matching over 9 bases. DNA of the CDR3: TGTGCCAGCAGCTGGGGACAGGGTGACACTGAAGCTTTCTTT. It yields the protein CASSWGQGDTEAFF.